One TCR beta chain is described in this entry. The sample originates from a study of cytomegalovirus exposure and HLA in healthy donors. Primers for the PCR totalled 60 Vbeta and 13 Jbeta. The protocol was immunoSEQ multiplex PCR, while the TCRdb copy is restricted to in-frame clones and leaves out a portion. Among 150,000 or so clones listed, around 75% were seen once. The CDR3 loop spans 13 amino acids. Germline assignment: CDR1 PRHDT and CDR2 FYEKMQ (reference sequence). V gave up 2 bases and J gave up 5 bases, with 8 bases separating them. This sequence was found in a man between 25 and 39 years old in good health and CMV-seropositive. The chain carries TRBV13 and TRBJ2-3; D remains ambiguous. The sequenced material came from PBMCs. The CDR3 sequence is CASSLLVRDTQYF. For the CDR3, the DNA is TGTGCCAGCAGCTTACTAGTGAGAGATACGCAGTATTTT.